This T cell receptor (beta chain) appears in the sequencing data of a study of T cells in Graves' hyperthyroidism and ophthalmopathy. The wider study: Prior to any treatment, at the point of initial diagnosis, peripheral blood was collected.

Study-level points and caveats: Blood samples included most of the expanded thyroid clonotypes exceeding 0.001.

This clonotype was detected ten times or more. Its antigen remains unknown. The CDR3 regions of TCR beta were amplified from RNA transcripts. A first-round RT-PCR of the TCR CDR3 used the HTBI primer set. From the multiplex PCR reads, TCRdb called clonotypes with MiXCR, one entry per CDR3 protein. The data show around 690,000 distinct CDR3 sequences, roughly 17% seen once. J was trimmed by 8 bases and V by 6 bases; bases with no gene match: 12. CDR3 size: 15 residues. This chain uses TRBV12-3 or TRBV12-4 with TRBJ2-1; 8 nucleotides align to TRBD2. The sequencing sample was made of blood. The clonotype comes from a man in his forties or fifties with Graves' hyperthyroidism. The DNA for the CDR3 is TGTGCCAGCAGGCAAACCGGGACTAGGTCGGATGAGCAGTTCTTC. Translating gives CASRQTGTRSDEQFF.